Following are 15 T cell receptor beta chains from one sample sequenced in a study of Graves' ophthalmopathy and Graves' hyperthyroidism. CDR3 regions of TCR beta were amplified from RNA transcripts. First-round RT-PCR employed HTBI primers, with a second-round multiplex PCR after it. TCRdb reprocessed the multiplex PCR reads with MiXCR, giving one entry per CDR3 protein. This sample has some 210,000 distinct CDR3 sequences, with 25% to 30% found just once. Material for sequencing was peripheral blood. These receptors came from a man aged 50 to 60 with Graves' ophthalmopathy.

The chain is built from TRBV6-1 and TRBJ2-7, with D unclear. The CDR3 length is 14 residues. V was clipped by 8 bases and J by 7 bases, with 21 bases between them. In germline, CDR1 is MNHNS, CDR2 SASEGT. CDR3 coding DNA: TGTGCCAGCCTTCAGACGGAAACACCCTTAGAGCAGTACTTC. Its protein is CASLQTETPLEQYF.

At least ten counts were recorded for this clonotype. V is TRBV12-3 or TRBV12-4 and J is TRBJ1-3, with D perhaps matching TRBD1 (5 bases). The CDR3 runs 15 residues. V shed 4 bases and J shed 0 bases, with 10 bases lying between them. CDR3 DNA sequence: TGTGCCAGCAGTTCTAAGGGGACCTCTGGAAACACCATATATTTT. It translates to CASSSKGTSGNTIYF.

Comment on this clonotype: This sequence may be a read error, since a much larger clone differs from it by one base. The V call is TRBV6-2 or TRBV6-3, the J call TRBJ2-7; D is unclear. The germline gives CDR1 MNHEY, CDR2 SVGEGT. Trimming removed 6 bases from V and 0 bases from J, with 6 bases in between. This CDR3 region has 12 residues. This CDR3 is CASRRSSYEQYF. CDR3 nucleotide sequence: TGTGCCAGCAGGAGGAGCTCCTACGAGCAGTACTTC.

The J gene is TRBJ2-2, the V gene TRBV7-2; a weak D match, TRBD2 (6 bases). Trimming removed 1 base at V and 7 bases at J, with 13 bases between. This CDR3 spans 15 amino acids. Germline-derived CDR1 and CDR2 are SGHTA and FQGNSA. The CDR3 DNA sequence: TGTGCCAGCAGCTTAGTTGGCCCCGGGAGCGGGGAGCTGTTTTTT. Amino acid sequence: CASSLVGPGSGELFF. Filled out from reference TRBV7-2 and TRBJ2-2, the complete variable domain reads GAGVSQSPSNKVTEKGKDVELRCDPISGHTALYWYRQSLGQGLEFLIYFQGNSAPDKSGLPSDRFSAERTGGSVSTLTIQRTQQEDSAVYLCASSLVGPGSGELFFGEGSRLTVL.

The sample holds a few counts of this clonotype. A read error may be the cause here, since a much bigger clone is one base away. The genes are TRBV27 and TRBJ2-2; D call uncertain. Germline V lookup: CDR1 MNHEY, CDR2 SMNVEV (reference sequence). The CDR3 runs 13 residues. The CDR3, as DNA: TGTGCCAGCAGTTTTTTGGCCACCGTGGAGCTGTTTTTT. Amino acid sequence: CASSFLATVELFF.

This chain uses TRBV7-2 with TRBJ1-3, with D tentatively TRBD1 (5 bases). Looked up from germline, CDR1 is SGHTA and CDR2 is FQGNSA. The CDR3 runs to 14 residues. V was cut by 3 bases and J by 2 bases, with 8 bases left in between. The CDR3 spells CASSLGLAGNTIYF. For the CDR3, the DNA is TGTGCCAGCAGCTTGGGGCTCGCTGGAAACACCATATATTTT.

This clonotype was seen repeatedly, ten times or more. The chain is built from TRBV6-2 or TRBV6-3 and TRBJ2-7; D could derive from TRBD1 or TRBD2 (7 bases each). The length of the CDR3 is 15 residues. Germline V gene sequence: CDR1 MNHEY, CDR2 SVGEGT. The V and J ends lost 6 bases and 0 bases respectively, with 15 bases between them. The CDR3 is CASRKSGDSSYEQYF. CDR3 nucleotide sequence: TGTGCCAGCAGGAAGAGCGGGGACAGCTCCTACGAGCAGTACTTC.

This clonotype was counted at least ten times. This sequence joins TRBV5-6 and TRBJ1-6; tentative D call: TRBD1 (6 bases). Trimming left V 5 bases short and J 7 bases short, with 13 bases between. Germline V CDR1 and CDR2: SGHDT, YYEEEE. CDR3 length equals 14 residues. The CDR3 is CASSPGVTNSPLHF. In DNA, the CDR3 is TGTGCCAGCAGTCCAGGGGTTACGAATTCACCCCTCCACTTT. The variable domain in full, with the rest retrieved from reference TRBV5-6 and TRBJ1-6, is DAGVTQSPTHLIKTRGQQVTLRCSPKSGHDTVSWYQQALGQGPQFIFQYYEEEERQRGNFPDRFSGHQFPNYSSELNVNALLLGDSALYLCASSPGVTNSPLHFGNGTRLTVT.

This clonotype was counted many times. The chain couples TRBV6-2 or TRBV6-3 to TRBJ1-5; no clear D. Germline assignment: CDR1 MNHEY and CDR2 SVGEGT. CDR3 length equals 13 residues. V lost 8 bases and J 3 bases, leaving 11 bases between the germline ends. The CDR3 is CASGNRLNQPQHF. The CDR3, as DNA: TGTGCCAGCGGTAACAGACTCAATCAGCCCCAGCATTTT.

This clonotype came up many times. This chain connects TRBV18 to TRBJ2-2; D is perhaps TRBD1 or TRBD2 (7 bases each). Looked up from germline, CDR1 is KGHSH and CDR2 is LQKENI. CDR3 size: 17 residues. The V gene lost 4 bases and the J gene lost 0 bases, with 15 bases spanning the gap. The CDR3 is CASSRQGGTPNTGELFF. The CDR3 nucleotides read TGTGCCAGCTCACGACAGGGAGGGACGCCGAACACCGGGGAGCTGTTTTTT.

Ten or more counts support this clonotype. This sequence joins TRBV28 and TRBJ2-7; no reliable D call. CDR1 is MDHEN, CDR2 SYDVKM, per germline. This CDR3 is built from 14 residues. Trimming shortened V by 1 base and J by 2 bases, and 9 bases separated the two germline ends. CDR3 sequence (DNA): TGTGCCAGCAGTTTATCTGCAGAAACCTACGAGCAGTACTTC. This translates into CASSLSAETYEQYF.

Ten or more counts support this clonotype. The chain combines TRBV20-1 with TRBJ1-1; possibly TRBD1 for D (5 bases). CDR1 is DFQATT, CDR2 SNEGSKA, per germline (reference sequence). V was shortened by 0 bases and J by 8 bases, with 16 bases between the two germline ends. The CDR3 loop spans 14 amino acids. CDR3 loop: CSARDSGRGEEAFF. The DNA for the CDR3 is TGCAGTGCTAGAGATTCGGGTAGGGGAGAAGAAGCTTTCTTT.

This clonotype was detected ten times or more. The chain combines TRBV6-1 with TRBJ1-2; D is undetermined. Per germline, CDR1 MNHNS and CDR2 SASEGT. Trimming took off 8 bases at V and 5 bases at J, with 18 bases between the two ends. The CDR3 extends over 14 amino acids. The CDR3 spells CASEVPAPWYGYTF. CDR3 sequence (DNA): TGTGCCAGCGAGGTCCCGGCTCCTTGGTATGGCTACACCTTC.

This clonotype occurred many times. The chain has TRBV5-1 and TRBJ2-2; D is unresolved. The CDR3 runs 13 residues. The V end was cut by 8 bases, the J end by 0 bases, with 8 bases between. CDR1 is SGHRS and CDR2 is YFSETQ in the germline V gene. This CDR3 reads CASDDANTGELFF. CDR3 in DNA: TGCGCCAGTGACGACGCGAACACCGGGGAGCTGTTTTTT.

This clonotype was counted many times. The CDR3 region has the DNA TGTGCCATCAGCGGGACAGAAGGCTACACCTTC. This translates into CAISGTEGYTF. This chain uses TRBV10-3 with TRBJ1-2; 7 bases agree with TRBD1. Looked up from germline, CDR1 is ENHRY and CDR2 is SYGVKD. The CDR3 runs to 11 residues. V dropped 6 bases and J dropped 8; count of bases not matched to a gene: 3.